Listed below are T cell receptor beta chains from one sample, sequenced in a study of blood T cell repertoires in COVID-19. Produced via immunoSEQ multiplex PCR; TCRdb's table is partial and in-frame only. The table records more than 300,000 clones, about 92% of them present only once. The specimen sequenced was PBMCs or T cells enriched from blood (not recorded which). The source is a woman in her twenties or thirties who had recovered from COVID-19. Each CDR3 is given with its conserved first and last residue. A D gene is named only where the DNA matches it firmly.

d_gene,j_gene,v_gene,len,CDR3aa
TRBD2,TRBJ2-7,TRBV10-3,14,CAISASGREGGQYF
TRBD1,TRBJ1-1,TRBV7-9,14,CASSSTGGGTEAFF
-,TRBJ1-4,TRBV21-1,15,CASSKGTADNEKLFF
-,TRBJ2-7,TRBV19,13,CASSFGHGYEQYF
-,TRBJ2-1,TRBV29-1,14,CSGTTGSSYNEQFF
-,TRBJ2-1,TRBV7-9,12,CASRRGNNEQFF
-,TRBJ2-5,TRBV14,12,CASSQLRETQYF
TRBD2,TRBJ2-5,TRBV13,15,CASRLTSGGQETQYF
TRBD2,TRBJ2-7,TRBV7-2,14,CASSTLAGVYEQYF
TRBD1,TRBJ1-2,TRBV27,16,CASSSYPGQGFHGYTF
TRBD1,TRBJ1-5,TRBV7-2,13,CASSFDRVRPQHF
TRBD2,TRBJ2-5,TRBV5-1,16,CASSQLAGGLKETQYF
-,TRBJ2-1,TRBV29-1,14,CSVELDTRYNEQFF
-,TRBJ1-5,TRBV27,14,CASSLQGNYQPQHF
TRBD1,TRBJ2-4,TRBV10-3,14,CAIMSSQGENIQYF
-,TRBJ1-5,TRBV19,13,CASSRGVNQPQHF
TRBD2,TRBJ2-7,TRBV7-2,16,CASSLAFVGTSNEQYF
TRBD1,TRBJ1-2,TRBV29-1,13,CSVEVGTGYGYTF
TRBD1,TRBJ2-2,TRBV28,16,CASSLEGQGAAGELFF
-,TRBJ2-7,TRBV6-5,15,CASSQYIFTSYEQYF
TRBD1,TRBJ1-2,TRBV3-1/TRBV3-2,16,CASRPGDQGVSYGYTF
-,TRBJ1-2,TRBV9,15,CASSVGWATNYGYTF